The rows below give T cell receptor beta chains drawn from one sample of a study of blood T cell repertoires in COVID-19. The protocol was immunoSEQ multiplex PCR, while the TCRdb copy is restricted to in-frame clones and leaves out a portion. The sample has around 180,000 clones; approximately 90% are singletons. Sequenced material: peripheral blood. These receptors all stem from a young woman with acute or convalescent COVID-19. Each CDR3 is given with its conserved first and last residue. Fields, in order: J gene, V gene, clone size, D gene, CDR3 protein, CDR3 DNA. A D gene is named only where the DNA matches it firmly. Clone size is not always given. Where it is, it says once, few, many or a class for expanded clones.

TRBJ1-2,TRBV4-1,few,-,CASSRGQNYGYTF,TGCGCCAGCAGCCGTGGACAGAACTATGGCTACACCTTC
TRBJ1-1,TRBV5-1,-,-,CASSLGGGDTEAFF,TGCGCCAGCAGCTTAGGAGGAGGGGACACTGAAGCTTTCTTT
TRBJ2-2,TRBV9,-,-,CASSVNRAWAGELFF,TGTGCCAGCAGCGTAAACAGGGCTTGGGCCGGGGAGCTGTTTTTT
TRBJ2-7,TRBV28,-,TRBD2,CASNSGGTSLYEQYF,TGTGCCAGCAATTCGGGCGGGACTAGTCTCTACGAGCAGTACTTC
TRBJ1-5,TRBV15,-,-,CATSRTGSNQPQHF,TGTGCCACCAGCAGAACAGGGAGCAATCAGCCCCAGCATTTT
TRBJ1-1,TRBV10-3,-,-,CAISYTGGAGSEAFF,TGTGCCATCAGCTATACTGGGGGCGCGGGCTCTGAAGCTTTCTTT
TRBJ1-5,TRBV28,-,TRBD1,CASSQGAQPQHF,TGTGCCAGCTCGCAGGGGGCACAGCCCCAGCATTTT
TRBJ2-7,TRBV28,once,-,CASSPPGGIYEQYF,TGTGCCAGCAGTCCTCCCGGGGGAATTTACGAGCAGTACTTC
TRBJ2-5,TRBV11-3,once,-,CASSFKGEGRETQYF,TGTGCCAGCAGCTTTAAGGGGGAAGGCAGGGAGACCCAGTACTTC
TRBJ1-2,TRBV5-5,-,-,CASSVDWGYTF,TGTGCCAGCAGCGTTGACTGGGGCTACACCTTC
TRBJ2-5,TRBV11-2,-,-,CASSLVFSRETQYF,TGTGCCAGCAGCTTAGTCTTTAGTCGAGAGACCCAGTACTTC
TRBJ1-2,TRBV27,once,-,CASSLSGGRTF,TGTGCCAGCAGTTTATCGGGGGGAAGGACCTTC
TRBJ1-5,TRBV2,-,TRBD1,CASRDRVQPQHF,TGTGCCAGCAGGGACAGGGTTCAGCCCCAGCATTTT
TRBJ2-2,TRBV30,-,TRBD1,CAWAQGQAGELFF,TGTGCCTGGGCCCAGGGACAGGCCGGGGAGCTGTTTTTT
TRBJ2-1,TRBV24-1,-,TRBD2,CATQTSGRHNEQFF,TGTGCCACCCAGACTAGCGGGAGACACAATGAGCAGTTCTTC
TRBJ2-7,TRBV7-2,once,TRBD2,CASSLRGSLPYEQYF,TGTGCCAGCAGCTTACGCGGGAGCCTTCCCTACGAGCAGTACTTC
TRBJ2-5,TRBV7-8,-,-,CASSLRRRGETQYF,TGTGCCAGCAGCTTAAGGCGCCGGGGGGAGACCCAGTACTTC
TRBJ2-7,TRBV6-5,-,TRBD2,CASTRLQPGLGEQYF,TGTGCCAGCACCCGATTACAACCGGGACTAGGCGAGCAGTACTTC